This T cell receptor beta chain was recorded in a study of cytotoxic CD8 clonotypes in ibrutinib-treated CLL. Study conclusions and caveats: Starting clonality was above that of age-matched healthy donors and tracked circulating CD8+ T-cell counts.

Profiled with immunoSEQ multiplex PCR; TCRdb holds only in-frame clones, not every one. The sample has over 65,000 clones, about 76% seen once; the top ten hold more than 4.5%. This clone rates as medium-sized. The antigen is not known. This CDR3 has 16 residues. V gave up 5 bases and J gave up 3 bases; unmatched junction bases: 8. CDR1 and CDR2 (germline): SEHNR, FQNEAQ (reference sequence). The chain carries TRBV7-9 and TRBJ2-1, with 9 bases aligning to TRBD1. This receptor was taken from a human donor with chronic lymphocytic leukemia. The material was PBMCs, obtained after 12 months of ibrutinib treatment. CDR3 residues: CASSLSPGQGYNEQFF. CDR3 sequence (DNA): TGTGCCAGCAGCCTTTCTCCGGGACAGGGCTACAATGAGCAGTTCTTC.